This T cell receptor (beta chain) was captured in a study of shared clonotypes between healthy human individuals. This CDR3 is built from 15 residues. The V end lost 5 bases, the J end lost 3 bases, and 17 bases lay between the germline ends. Per the germline V gene, CDR1 is MNHNS and CDR2 is SASEGT. Repertoires were generated with immunoSEQ multiplex PCR, while TCRdb's copy carries only in-frame clones and drops some. The profile shows 1 million to 1.2 million clones, 77% of them singletons. Sequences were obtained from memory CD4+ T cells from PBMCs. Sample subset: CD45RA-negative fraction. The source of this sequence is a man between 18 and 29 years old in good health. Some clones in this sample may be carry-over from other donors' samples. The chain employs TRBV6-1 and TRBJ2-7; D tentatively fits TRBD1 or TRBD2 (6 bases each). The CDR3 coding sequence is TGTGCCAGCAGTACCGCCTCGGGGGCGGGCTACGAGCAGTACTTC. It encodes CASSTASGAGYEQYF.